The 15 T cell receptor beta chains presented below share a single source sample, sequenced in a study of a mutant IDH1 vaccine in newly diagnosed glioma. Their recognized antigens are unknown. Some clones are missing from TCRdb's copy, which holds only in-frame ones; the method was immunoSEQ multiplex PCR. The sample lists approximately 60,000 clones, 80% to 90% occurring once. Noted time point: week 35, safety follow-up. In every dose of vaccine, 300 ug of mutant IDH1 20-mer peptide was given alongside topical imiquimod. The sequenced sample was PBMCs, obtained from a glioma patient whose treatment included an IDH1 peptide vaccine. These receptors were collected from a man aged 35-49 years with glioma.

The chain combines TRBV9 with TRBJ1-4; D gene ambiguous. Trimming stripped 4 bases from V and 0 bases from J, with 10 bases between. CDR1 SGDLS and CDR2 YYNGEE come from the germline V gene. CDR3 length: 15 residues. The CDR3 region has the DNA TGTGCCAGCAGCCCACGGTTGGCAACTAATGAAAAACTGTTTTTT. Its protein is CASSPRLATNEKLFF.

This chain uses TRBV13 with TRBJ2-7, with 8 bases identical to TRBD2. Germline V gene data show CDR1 as PRHDT and CDR2 as FYEKMQ (reference sequence). V shed 6 bases and J 5 bases; nucleotides not matched to a gene: 12. This CDR3 is 15 amino acids long. CDR3 region: CASSSSGSPENEQYF. The DNA for the CDR3 is TGTGCCAGCAGTTCAAGCGGGAGCCCGGAAAACGAGCAGTACTTC.

The J gene is TRBJ1-4, the V gene TRBV6-1; unclear D gene. From germline, CDR1 is MNHNS and CDR2 SASEGT. This CDR3 is built from 14 residues. V gave up 7 bases and J gave up 6 bases, with 15 bases separating them. CDR3 coding DNA: TGTGCCAGCACCCAGAAGGGCACGGATGAAAAACTGTTTTTT. This translates into CASTQKGTDEKLFF.

The gene calls are TRBV9 and TRBJ2-3; TRBD2 matches at 10 bases. V lost 3 bases, J lost 5 bases, and 18 bases stayed unmatched. The CDR3 consists of 19 residues. CDR1 and CDR2 from the germline V gene are SGDLS and YYNGEE. The CDR3 reads CASSARLRGLGLARDTQYF. The CDR3 DNA is TGTGCCAGCAGCGCTCGCCTCCGGGGATTGGGACTAGCGAGAGATACGCAGTATTTT.

The chain carries TRBV10-3 and TRBJ2-3, with D unclear. This CDR3 comprises 15 residues. Trimming left V 8 bases short and J 0 bases short, with 15 bases between. Germline CDR1 is ENHRY and CDR2 is SYGVKD. DNA for the CDR3: TGTGCCATCGCCGTAAGAGCTGACAGCACAGATACGCAGTATTTT. Its translation: CAIAVRADSTDTQYF.

Here the CDR3 DNA reads TGCGCCAGCAGCTTAACTACTAGCACAGATACGCAGTATTTT. Its protein product is CASSLTTSTDTQYF. The V and J genes are TRBV5-1 and TRBJ2-3; D is ambiguous. The germline CDR1 and CDR2 sequences are SGHRS and YFSETQ. V was trimmed by 2 bases and J by 0 bases, leaving 7 bases between them. This CDR3 region has 14 residues.

This clone was seen a single time. The chain combines TRBV7-3 with TRBJ1-5; no reliable D call. This CDR3 contains 13 residues. CDR1 and CDR2 (germline): SGHTA, FQGTGA. V gave up 5 bases and J gave up 5 bases, with 10 bases separating them. The CDR3 sequence is CASSPARYQPQHF. The CDR3 DNA follows: TGTGCCAGCAGCCCGGCCCGCTATCAGCCCCAGCATTTT.

This rearrangement joins TRBV7-9 to TRBJ1-4; D may be TRBD1 (5 bases). Germline V lookup: CDR1 SEHNR, CDR2 FQNEAQ (reference sequence). Deletions cut 1 base from V and 8 bases from J, with 17 bases between. This CDR3 is built from 16 residues. In DNA form, the CDR3 reads TGTGCCAGCAGCTTAGGTCGGGGACGCCGGGAGGAAAAACTGTTTTTT. It encodes CASSLGRGRREEKLFF.

The V gene is TRBV29-1, the J gene TRBJ1-2; 7 bases line up with TRBD1. The CDR3 has 13 amino acids. With V trimmed by 6 bases and J by 2 bases, 6 bases remained unmatched. Germline V gene data show CDR1 as SQVTM and CDR2 as ANQGSEA. CDR3 sequence (DNA): TGCAGCGTCGATGACAGGGACAACTATGGCTACACCTTC. This gives the protein CSVDDRDNYGYTF.

The chain has TRBV4-1 and TRBJ1-4; D remains ambiguous. The CDR3 has 15 amino acids. Trimming left V 4 bases short and J 4 bases short, with 13 bases between. Germline CDR1 is MGHRA and CDR2 is YSYEKL. The CDR3: CASSPDQNRNEKLFF. CDR3 DNA: TGCGCCAGCAGCCCTGACCAGAACCGTAATGAAAAACTGTTTTTT.

In its sample, this clone was seen once. V usage is TRBV7-7 and J usage is TRBJ1-5; 8 bases map to TRBD1. J was trimmed by 9 bases and V by 6 bases; bases with no gene match: 13. CDR3 length equals 15 residues. Germline CDR1 is SSHAT and CDR2 is FNYEAQ (reference sequence). The CDR3 coding sequence is TGTGCCAGCAGGACCAAACCGGGACAGGTGGCGCCCCAGCATTTT. Protein sequence: CASRTKPGQVAPQHF.

This clone was observed once. V is TRBV5-6 and J is TRBJ2-3, with 11 bases aligning to TRBD2. The CDR3 covers 16 residues. Germline V gene lookup returns CDR1 SGHDT and CDR2 YYEEEE. The V segment lost 0 bases and the J segment 4 bases; nucleotides outside the gene matches: 4. The CDR3, as DNA: TGTGCCAGCAGCTTGGTTAGCGGGAGGGTTCCAGATACGCAGTATTTT. Its protein product is CASSLVSGRVPDTQYF.

The V call is TRBV5-1, the J call TRBJ1-2; a weak D match, TRBD1 (6 bases). The V end lost 4 bases, the J end lost 14 bases, and 21 bases lay between the germline ends. The CDR3 contains 13 residues. The germline gives CDR1 SGHRS, CDR2 YFSETQ. The CDR3 spells CASSPTDAGVGTF. The CDR3 DNA reads TGCGCCAGCAGCCCAACGGACGCAGGGGTAGGGACCTTC.

The rearrangement joins TRBV7-9 to TRBJ2-3, with 7 nucleotides matching TRBD1. The length of the CDR3 is 15 residues. Germline lookup yields CDR1 SEHNR and CDR2 FQNEAQ (reference sequence). V lost 5 bases to trimming and J lost 7 bases; unmatched junction nucleotides: 12. The CDR3 DNA is TGTGCCAGCAGCCCATACCGGGACAGAGGTAATACGCAGTATTTT. It codes for CASSPYRDRGNTQYF.

The chain links TRBV27 to TRBJ1-2; 7 positions match TRBD1. The germline CDR1 and CDR2 sequences are MNHEY and SMNVEV (reference sequence). V shed 3 bases, J shed 7 bases, and the junction held 5 bases outside the gene matches. The CDR3 extends over 13 amino acids. DNA for the CDR3: TGTGCCAGCAGTTTCCCTTCAGGGGGTGGCTACACCTTC. Its translation is CASSFPSGGGYTF.